One TCR beta chain is described in this entry. This sample stems from a study of blood T cell repertoires in COVID-19. The overall study: T cells, B-cell-depleted T cells, or PBMCs provided the cDNA or gDNA that served as material.

Under the authors' procedure: Reference gene primer amplification yielded estimated nucleated cell counts. TCRdb keeps only in-frame clones here, not all; method: immunoSEQ multiplex PCR. V, J and clone size were drawn from that table, and D and trimming were deduced from the DNA. Of 250,000 to 350,000 clones listed, 70% to 90% are singletons. The TCR originated in a woman in her twenties or thirties who had recovered from COVID-19. Material for sequencing was peripheral blood.

The chain's CDR3 is CASSLPREGFNEKLFF. The DNA of the CDR3 is TGTGCCAGCAGCTTACCTCGTGAGGGATTTAATGAAAAACTGTTTTTT. The chain is built from TRBV7-9 and TRBJ1-4; D uncertain. V was cut by 2 bases and J by 4 bases, with 14 bases left in between. The V gene's germline CDR1 is SEHNR and CDR2 FQNEAQ (reference sequence). The CDR3 contains 16 residues. Full variable domain (outside the CDR3, taken from reference TRBV7-9 and TRBJ1-4): DTGVSQNPRHKITKRGQNVTFRCDPISEHNRLYWYRQTLGQGPEFLTYFQNEAQLEKSRLLSDRFSAERPKGSFSTLEIQRTEQGDSAMYLCASSLPREGFNEKLFFGSGTQLSVL.